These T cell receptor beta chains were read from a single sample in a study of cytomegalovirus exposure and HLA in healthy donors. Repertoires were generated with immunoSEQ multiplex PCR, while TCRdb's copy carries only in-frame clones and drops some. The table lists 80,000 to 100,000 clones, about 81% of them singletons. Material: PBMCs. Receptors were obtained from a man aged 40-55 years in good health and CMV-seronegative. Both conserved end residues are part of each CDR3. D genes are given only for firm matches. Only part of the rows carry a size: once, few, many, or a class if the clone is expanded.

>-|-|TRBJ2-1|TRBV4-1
TGCGCCAGCAGCCAGGAACGGGCGGGGGCGTACAATGAGCAGTTCTTC
CASSQERAGAYNEQFF
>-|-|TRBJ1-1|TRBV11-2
TGTGCCAGCAGCTTTTTAGATGAAGCTTTCTTT
CASSFLDEAFF
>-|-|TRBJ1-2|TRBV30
TGTGCCTGGGCCCATTCCAGGGGACAAAGGAATGGCTACACCTTC
CAWAHSRGQRNGYTF
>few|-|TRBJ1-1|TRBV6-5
TGTGCCAGCAGTTCCCTCGGGGGGGTGGCTGAAGCTTTCTTT
CASSSLGGVAEAFF
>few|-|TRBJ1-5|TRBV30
TGTGCCTGGAGTGGGACAGCTGGGGGTCAGCCCCAGCATTTT
CAWSGTAGGQPQHF
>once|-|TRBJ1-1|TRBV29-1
TGCAGCGTAGGGAGGGTGAACACTGAAGCTTTCTTT
CSVGRVNTEAFF
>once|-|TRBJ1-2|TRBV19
TGTGCCAGTAGTATATCCCCGGGCGCAGGGTATGGCTACACCTTC
CASSISPGAGYGYTF
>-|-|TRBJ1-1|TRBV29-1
TGCAGCGTCCGGCAGGGGAACACTGAAGCTTTCTTT
CSVRQGNTEAFF
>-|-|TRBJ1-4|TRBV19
TGTGCCAGTAGTATCACGGCGACGGGGTATGAAAAACTGTTTTTT
CASSITATGYEKLFF
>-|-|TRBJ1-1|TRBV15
TGTGCCACCAGCAGAGCAGGGTCGTCTGAAGCTTTCTTT
CATSRAGSSEAFF
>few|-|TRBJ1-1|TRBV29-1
TGCAGCGTTGCACAACGTTGGACTGAAGCTTTCTTT
CSVAQRWTEAFF
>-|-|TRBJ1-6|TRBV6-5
TGTGCCAGCCGCGGTTTGGCCAGAAATTCACCCCTCCACTTT
CASRGLARNSPLHF
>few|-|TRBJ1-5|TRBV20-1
TGCAGTGCTAGCAAACAGTCGGCCCAGCATTTT
CSASKQSAQHF
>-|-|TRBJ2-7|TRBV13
TGTGCCAGCAGCAGGACACTATACGAGCAGTACTTC
CASSRTLYEQYF
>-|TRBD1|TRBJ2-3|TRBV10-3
TGTGCCATCACGGGACAGGGCTCAGATACGCAGTATTTT
CAITGQGSDTQYF
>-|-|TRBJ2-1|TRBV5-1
TGCGCCAGCTGTAAGACAGGCCCGGATGAGCAGTTCTTC
CASCKTGPDEQFF
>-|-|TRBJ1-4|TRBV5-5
TGTGCCAGCAGCTTGTCGCAAGGACACTCAGTTGCAACTAATGAAAAACTGTTTTTT
CASSLSQGHSVATNEKLFF
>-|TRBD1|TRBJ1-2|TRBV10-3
TGTGCCATCAGTGAGAAGGACAGGGCTGATATCGGCTACACCTTC
CAISEKDRADIGYTF
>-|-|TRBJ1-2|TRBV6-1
TGTGCCACCTCCTTTAGTCCCAACTATGGCTACACCTTC
CATSFSPNYGYTF
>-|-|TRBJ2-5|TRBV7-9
TGTGCCAGCAGCTTAGGAGGATTTGATCAGTACTTC
CASSLGGFDQYF
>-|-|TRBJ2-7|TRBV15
TGTGCCACCAGCAGAGATAACGGCTACGAGCAGTACTTC
CATSRDNGYEQYF
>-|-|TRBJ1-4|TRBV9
TGTGCCAGCAGCCCCGATGGGGGGGTCCTGTTTTTT
CASSPDGGVLFF
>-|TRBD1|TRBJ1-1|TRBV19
TGTGCCAGTAGTGAACCAGGGGGCACTGAAGCTTTCTTT
CASSEPGGTEAFF
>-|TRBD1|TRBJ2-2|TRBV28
TGTGCCAGCAGTTTACCGACAGGGAGCGCCGGGGAGCTGTTTTTT
CASSLPTGSAGELFF
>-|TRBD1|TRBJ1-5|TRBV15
TGTGCCACCAGCAGAGGACAGGGTAGGGACCCCAATCAGCCCCAGCATTTT
CATSRGQGRDPNQPQHF
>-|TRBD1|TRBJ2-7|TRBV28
TGTGCCAGCAGTTTACCCCAGGACAGGGGATTTCTATACGAGCAGTACTTC
CASSLPQDRGFLYEQYF
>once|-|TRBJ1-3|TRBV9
TGTGCCAGCAGCGTAGCTACGGGAAACACCATATATTTT
CASSVATGNTIYF
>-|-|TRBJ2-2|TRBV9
TGTGCCAGCAGCGAACAGGGAGCCGGGGAGCTGTTTTTT
CASSEQGAGELFF
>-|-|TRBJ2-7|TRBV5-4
TGTGCCAGCAGCCGCGAAAGCTCCTACGAGCAGTACTTC
CASSRESSYEQYF
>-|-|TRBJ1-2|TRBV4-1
TGCGCCAGCAGCCAAGTTCAGGCCTCCGGTGGCTACACCTTC
CASSQVQASGGYTF
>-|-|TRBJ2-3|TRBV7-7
TGTGCCAGCAGCTTGGCGCTAGAAGATACGCAGTATTTT
CASSLALEDTQYF
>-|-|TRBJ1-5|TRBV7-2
TGTGCCAGCAGCTTAGGTCGTCCAGGGTTAGGTCAGCCCCAGCATTTT
CASSLGRPGLGQPQHF
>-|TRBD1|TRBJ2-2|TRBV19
TGTGCCAGCAGACCGCAGGGGGCGCTGAACACCGGGGAGCTGTTTTTT
CASRPQGALNTGELFF
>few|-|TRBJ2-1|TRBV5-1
TGCGCCAGCAGCACAACGACAGGACTCAATGAGCAGTTCTTC
CASSTTTGLNEQFF
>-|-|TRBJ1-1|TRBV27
TGTGCCAGCAGTTTAATCAGGGGTTCGAACACTGAAGCTTTCTTT
CASSLIRGSNTEAFF
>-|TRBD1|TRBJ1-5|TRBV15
TGTGCCACCAGCCAAGACAGGGGCAATCAGCCCCAGCATTTT
CATSQDRGNQPQHF
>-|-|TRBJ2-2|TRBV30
TGTGCCTGGAGTGTATGGCGGGCAAACACCGGGGAGCTGTTTTTT
CAWSVWRANTGELFF
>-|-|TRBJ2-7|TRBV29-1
TGCAGCGTTGATGGACAGGGAGGGTCCTACGAGCAGTACTTC
CSVDGQGGSYEQYF
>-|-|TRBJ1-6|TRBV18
TGTGCCAGCTCACCATCGTCGGAGGGCTCACCCCTCCACTTT
CASSPSSEGSPLHF
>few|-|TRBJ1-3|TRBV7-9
TGTGCCAGCAGCTCACAGGGTCTGGACACCATATATTTT
CASSSQGLDTIYF
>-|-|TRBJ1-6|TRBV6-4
TGTGCCAGCAGTATATCTCCGGGTAATTCACCCCTCCACTTT
CASSISPGNSPLHF
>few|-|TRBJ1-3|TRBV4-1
TGCGCCAGCAGCCCCCTACGGGGTGCAAGCGCTGGAAACACCAAATATTTT
CASSPLRGASAGNTKYF
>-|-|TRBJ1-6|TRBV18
TGTGCCAGCTCCCGAGATCGGGCGGGGTCCTATAATTCACCCCTCCACTTT
CASSRDRAGSYNSPLHF
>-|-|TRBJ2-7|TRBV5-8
TGTGCCAGCAGCTTACGAAGGACAGTCTCCTACGAGCAGTACTTC
CASSLRRTVSYEQYF
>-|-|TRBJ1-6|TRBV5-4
TGTGCCAGCAGCAAAGGGACATCACCAAGAGATTCACCCCTCCACTTT
CASSKGTSPRDSPLHF
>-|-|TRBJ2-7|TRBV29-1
TGCAGCGTTGAACTCGCGCGAGGAGGCTCCCCGAATTCCTACGAGCAGTACTTC
CSVELARGGSPNSYEQYF
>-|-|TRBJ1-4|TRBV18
TGTGCCAGCTCACCCAGGGGTCCTGAAAAACTGTTTTTT
CASSPRGPEKLFF
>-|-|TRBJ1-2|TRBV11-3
TGTGCCAGCAGCCACTTGGATTTGTGGGAGGATGGCTACACCTTC
CASSHLDLWEDGYTF
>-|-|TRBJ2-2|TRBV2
TGTGCCAGCAAGGGGGGGGGTAATACCGGGGAGCTGTTTTTT
CASKGGGNTGELFF
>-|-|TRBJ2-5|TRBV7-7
TGTGCCAGCAGCATGGACAGTCAAGAGACCCAGTACTTC
CASSMDSQETQYF
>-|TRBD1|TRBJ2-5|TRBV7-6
TGTGCCAGCAGTGTATCGACAGGGGGTGAGACCCAGTACTTC
CASSVSTGGETQYF
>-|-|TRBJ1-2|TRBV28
TGTGCCAGCAGTTTAAGCAGACAGGAGTATGGCTACACCTTC
CASSLSRQEYGYTF